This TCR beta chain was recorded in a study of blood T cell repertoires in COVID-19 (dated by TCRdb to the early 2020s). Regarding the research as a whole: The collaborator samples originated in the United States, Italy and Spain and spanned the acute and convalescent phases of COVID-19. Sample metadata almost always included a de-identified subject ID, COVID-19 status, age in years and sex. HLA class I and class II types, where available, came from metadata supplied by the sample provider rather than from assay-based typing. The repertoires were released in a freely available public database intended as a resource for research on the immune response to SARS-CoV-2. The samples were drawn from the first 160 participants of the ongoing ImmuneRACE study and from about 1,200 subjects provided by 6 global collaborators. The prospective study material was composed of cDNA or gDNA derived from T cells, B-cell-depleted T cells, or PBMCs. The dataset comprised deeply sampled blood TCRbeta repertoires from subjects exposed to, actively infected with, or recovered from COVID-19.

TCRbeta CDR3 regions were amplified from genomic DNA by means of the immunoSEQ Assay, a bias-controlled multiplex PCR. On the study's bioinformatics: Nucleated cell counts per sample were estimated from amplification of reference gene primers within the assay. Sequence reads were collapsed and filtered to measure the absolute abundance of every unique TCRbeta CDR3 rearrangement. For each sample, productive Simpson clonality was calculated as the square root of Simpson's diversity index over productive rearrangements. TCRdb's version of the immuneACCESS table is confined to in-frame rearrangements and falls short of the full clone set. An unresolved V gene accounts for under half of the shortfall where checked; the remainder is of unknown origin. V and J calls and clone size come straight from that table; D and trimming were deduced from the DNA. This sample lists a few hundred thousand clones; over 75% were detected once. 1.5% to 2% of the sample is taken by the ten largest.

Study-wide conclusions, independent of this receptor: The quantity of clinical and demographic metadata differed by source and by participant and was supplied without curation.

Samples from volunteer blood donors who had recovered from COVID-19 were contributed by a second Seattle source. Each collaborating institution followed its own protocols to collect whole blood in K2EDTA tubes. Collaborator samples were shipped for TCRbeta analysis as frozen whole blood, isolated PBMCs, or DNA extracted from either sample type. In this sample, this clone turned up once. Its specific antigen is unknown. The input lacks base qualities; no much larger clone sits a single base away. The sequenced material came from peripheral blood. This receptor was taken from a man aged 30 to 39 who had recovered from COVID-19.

The nucleotide sequence reads TGTGCCATCAGCCCGGACAGTGCAACTAATGAAAAACTGTTTTTT. Its translation reads: CAISPDSATNEKLFF. This sequence uses TRBV10-3 and TRBJ1-4, and perhaps TRBD1 as D gene, on 6 matching bases. The germline ends are 11 bases apart after V is trimmed by 6 bases and J by 0 bases. The CDR3, from cysteine to phenylalanine, totals 15 residues. The DNA shown is the 45-base CDR3, in frame from base 1. The germline V gene provides CDR1 ENHRY and CDR2 SYGVKD.